One and the same sample provided the 19 T cell receptor beta chains below, sequenced in a study of T cell repertoires in cytomegalovirus infection. MiXCR, run by TCRdb on the reads, gives a single entry per CDR3 protein. In the table there are tens of thousands of distinct CDR3 sequences, more than 20% of which are singletons. These receptors lack a known antigen. Sequences were derived from CD8+ T cells from cultured PBMCs, sampled from culture after CMV antigen stimulation. Receptors originate from a human donor in good health (CMV status not recorded). Some clones in this sample may be carry-over from other donors' samples.

This clonotype was seen at least ten times. This rearrangement joins TRBV7-9 to TRBJ2-1, with D perhaps TRBD1 or TRBD2 (5 bases each). Germline lookup yields CDR1 SEHNR and CDR2 FQNEAQ (reference sequence). CDR3 length: 14 residues. V was clipped by 3 bases and J by 7 bases, with 13 bases between them. The CDR3 bases are TGTGCCAGCAGCTTCCCCCCCGAGGGGAATGAGCAGTTCTTC. This codes for CASSFPPEGNEQFF.

Of note for this clonotype: The missing conserved phenylalanine or tryptophan at the end of this CDR3 makes a read error likely. CDR3 loop: CASSLDSEETQYL. For the CDR3, the DNA is TGTGCCAGCAGCTTAGACAGCGAAGAGACCCAGTACTTA. The rearrangement joins TRBV7-4 to TRBJ2-5; D gene unclear. This CDR3 region has 13 residues. The V end lost 1 base, the J end lost 3 bases, and 6 bases lay between the germline ends. Germline values: CDR1 SGHVT, CDR2 SQSDAQ.

This clonotype was observed many times. CDR3 sequence (DNA): TGTGCCAGCACGGACAGGGCCGAATCCTACGAGCAGTACTTC. Translating it yields CASTDRAESYEQYF. This chain links TRBV12-3 or TRBV12-4 with TRBJ2-7; TRBD1 matches at 8 bases. J was trimmed by 1 base and V by 7 bases; bases with no gene match: 6. The length of the CDR3 is 14 residues.

CDR3 sequence: CASSFSGGSGYTF. As DNA, the CDR3 is TGTGCCAGCAGTTTTAGCGGGGGTAGCGGCTACACCTTC. The rearrangement links TRBV27 to TRBJ1-2, with D maybe TRBD1 (5 bases). Per germline, CDR1 MNHEY and CDR2 SMNVEV (reference sequence). The V gene lost 3 bases and the J gene lost 8 bases, with 13 bases spanning the gap. The CDR3 runs to 13 residues.

This clonotype came up a few times. The CDR3 reads CASAAGNEQFF. Written as DNA, the CDR3 is TGTGCCAGCGCCGCGGGGAATGAGCAGTTCTTC. The rearrangement uses TRBV6-2 or TRBV6-3 and TRBJ2-1, with TRBD2 as a possible D gene (6 bases). This CDR3 has 11 residues. V shed 8 bases and J shed 7 bases, with 9 bases lying between them. Germline values: CDR1 MNHEY, CDR2 SVGEGT.

This clonotype was counted only a few times. The gene calls are TRBV4-1 and TRBJ2-7; D uncertain. The CDR3 is 13 amino acids. Germline lookup yields CDR1 MGHRA and CDR2 YSYEKL. V lost 1 base, J lost 7 bases, and 11 bases lay in between. In nucleotides, the CDR3 is TGCGCCAGCAGCCAAGGATCAGAGCCGGAGCAGTACTTC. Its translation is CASSQGSEPEQYF.

This rearrangement joins TRBV4-3 to TRBJ2-1; 10 nucleotides agree with TRBD2. CDR3 length: 16 residues. CDR1 and CDR2 from the germline V gene are LGHNA and YSLEER. Trimming took 0 bases from V and 8 from J; bases not matched to a gene: 7. CDR3 protein: CASSQDRSSGSDEQFF. The CDR3, as DNA: TGCGCCAGCAGCCAAGACCGGTCTAGCGGGAGCGATGAGCAGTTCTTC.

This chain uses TRBV13 with TRBJ1-2, with D tentatively TRBD1 (6 bases). The CDR3 is 16 amino acids. The V and J ends lost 0 bases and 4 bases respectively, with 15 bases between them. Germline-derived CDR1 and CDR2 are PRHDT and FYEKMQ (reference sequence). The CDR3: CASSLGQRGAAYGYTF. The CDR3 nucleotides read TGTGCCAGCAGCTTAGGCCAGAGGGGGGCCGCCTATGGCTACACCTTC.

The chain links TRBV10-3 to TRBJ1-3, with TRBD1 identical over 7 bases. The CDR3 is made up of 14 amino acids. Germline V lookup: CDR1 ENHRY, CDR2 SYGVKD. The junction had 4 bases not matched to a gene; V was cut back by 4 bases and J by 4 bases. This CDR3 reads CAISVEQGGNTIYF. The CDR3 nucleotides are TGTGCCATCAGTGTCGAACAGGGGGGAAACACCATATATTTT.

This clonotype was counted ten times or more. The chain recombines TRBV7-9 with TRBJ2-1; 10 bases fit TRBD1. The trim removed 4 bases at V and 2 bases at J, leaving 8 bases unmatched. CDR1 is SEHNR and CDR2 is FQNEAQ in the germline V gene (reference sequence). There are 17 residues in the CDR3. CDR3 region: CASSSDRGPNPYNEQFF. CDR3 nucleotide sequence: TGTGCCAGCAGCTCCGACAGGGGGCCTAATCCCTACAATGAGCAGTTCTTC.

The gene calls are TRBV5-1 and TRBJ2-3, with D perhaps TRBD1 (6 bases). In germline, CDR1 is SGHRS, CDR2 YFSETQ. CDR3 length: 15 amino acids. V was trimmed by 4 bases and J by 6 bases, leaving 18 bases between them. CDR3 in amino acids: CASSPGQPVTDTQYF. In DNA, the CDR3 is TGCGCCAGCAGCCCAGGACAGCCCGTTACGGATACGCAGTATTTT.

This clonotype appeared once. The chain links TRBV5-1 to TRBJ1-4, with D perhaps TRBD1 (6 bases). Trimming took 4 bases from V and 0 from J, leaving 10 bases between them. The CDR3 is 15 amino acids. Germline V lookup: CDR1 SGHRS, CDR2 YFSETQ. CDR3: CASSPRDTTNEKLFF. DNA for the CDR3: TGCGCCAGCAGCCCTAGGGACACAACTAATGAAAAACTGTTTTTT.

This clonotype was counted between two and nine times. The V call is TRBV7-9, the J call TRBJ2-7; the D gene could be TRBD1 or TRBD2 (5 bases each). Germline values: CDR1 SEHNR, CDR2 FQNEAQ (reference sequence). CDR3 length equals 15 residues. Deletions cut 4 bases from V and 1 base from J, with 14 bases between. The CDR3 reads CASSSVRDRSYEQYF. In nucleotides, the CDR3 is TGTGCCAGCAGCTCGGTCCGGGACCGATCCTACGAGCAGTACTTC.

The rearrangement uses TRBV2 and TRBJ2-5, with D perhaps assigned TRBD1 or TRBD2 (6 bases each). Between the trimmed V and J ends, which lost 4 bases and 4 bases, there was a span of 16 bases. This CDR3 region has 15 residues. Germline loops: CDR1 SNHLY, CDR2 FYNNEI. In DNA form, the CDR3 reads TGTGCCAGCAGTGTTAGGGGGGATCTGGGAGAGACCCAGTACTTC. Translation gives CASSVRGDLGETQYF.

There are many counts of this clonotype. The chain recombines TRBV5-5 with TRBJ1-5; D may be TRBD1 (5 bases). The V end lost 4 bases, the J end lost 6 bases, and 14 bases lay between the germline ends. Germline assignment: CDR1 SGHKS and CDR2 YYEKEE (reference sequence). CDR3 length: 14 amino acids. CDR3 DNA: TGTGCCAGCAGCCGCGGGGGGGAGGGTCAGCCCCAGCATTTT. This encodes CASSRGGEGQPQHF.

About this clonotype: Since a much larger clone is just one base distant, this may be a read error. The chain couples TRBV6-8 to TRBJ2-7; D uncertain. The germline V gene has CDR1 MNHGY and CDR2 SAAAGT. V was pared by 2 bases and J by 6 bases, with 11 bases between. This CDR3 has 13 amino acids. The CDR3: CASSYAKSGEQYF. CDR3 DNA sequence: TGTGCCAGCAGTTACGCGAAGTCCGGCGAGCAGTACTTC.

The chain joins TRBV7-8 to TRBJ1-5; the match to TRBD1 covers 10 bases. Trimming removed 5 bases from V and 4 bases from J; junction bases left unmatched: 5. Germline CDR1 is SGHVS and CDR2 is FQNEAQ. The CDR3 has 15 residues. CDR3 DNA sequence: TGTGCCAGCAGCCCTGAGGGACAGGGGAATCAGCCCCAGCATTTT. This codes for CASSPEGQGNQPQHF. Full variable domain (remainder filled in from reference TRBV7-8 and TRBJ1-5): GAGVSQSPRYKVAKRGQDVALRCDPISGHVSLFWYQQALGQGPEFLTYFQNEAQLDKSGLPSDRFFAERPEGSVSTLKIQRTQQEDSAVYLCASSPEGQGNQPQHFGDGTRLSIL.

V usage is TRBV27 and J usage is TRBJ2-1, with 9 bases aligning to TRBD2. The CDR3 covers 14 residues. V trimming: 6 bases; J trimming: 2 bases; junction bases outside the gene matches: 2. Germline assignment: CDR1 MNHEY and CDR2 SMNVEV (reference sequence). The CDR3 sequence is CASRAGGTYNEQFF. DNA for the CDR3: TGTGCCAGCAGAGCGGGAGGCACCTACAATGAGCAGTTCTTC.

The chain has TRBV2 and TRBJ2-2; the D is unclear. Trimming stripped 7 bases from V and 2 bases from J, with 8 bases between. The CDR3 contains 13 residues. Germline CDR1 reads SNHLY; CDR2 reads FYNNEI. CDR3 nucleotide sequence: TGTGCCAGCAAGGACGGAAACACCGGGGAGCTGTTTTTT. It yields the protein CASKDGNTGELFF.